A selection of T cell receptor beta chains follows, all from one sample in a study of T cell responses to AZD1222 COVID-19 vaccine. Here immunoSEQ multiplex PCR was the method, and the copy in TCRdb shows in-frame clones only, minus some. The repertoire consists of about 140,000 clones, with 85% to 90% occurring once and the leading ten covering over 1.5%. Sequences were derived from peripheral blood, sampled on day 0 of AZD1222 vaccination. Every receptor here comes from an adult in good health. Both conserved end residues are trimmed from each CDR3. Expanded clones are given a class, and other clones once, few, many or no size at all.

12,NA,TRBJ2-7,TRBV6-5,ASSYSGNRDEQY
12,NA,TRBJ2-2,TRBV19,ASWTSGATGELF
11,NA,TRBJ1-1,TRBV7-7,ASSLKRNTEAF
13,NA,TRBJ1-4,TRBV7-8,ASSLGGGLGEKLF
11,once,TRBJ2-1,TRBV19,ASSTKSHNEQF
12,NA,TRBJ2-7,TRBV19,ASSIFGVSYEQY
13,NA,TRBJ1-2,TRBV7-8,ASSPRSGVGYGYT
13,NA,TRBJ2-3,TRBV7-2,ASSPMRGGQDTQY
13,NA,TRBJ2-7,TRBV5-4,ASSWRGTGLYEQY
13,NA,TRBJ1-2,TRBV5-1,ASSLAGGTNYGYT
12,NA,TRBJ1-2,TRBV5-6,ASSNDRGLGGYT
12,NA,TRBJ1-6,TRBV2,ASLPRDRISPLH
8,NA,TRBJ2-7,TRBV29-1,SVGGSEQY
11,once,TRBJ1-2,TRBV7-9,ASSSWMGDGCT
12,medium-sized,TRBJ1-2,TRBV4-2,ASAGTGGRDGYT
12,NA,TRBJ1-1,TRBV27,ASNPVGGNTEAF
14,few,TRBJ2-3,TRBV23-1,ASSQKGAETQDTQY
16,NA,TRBJ1-1,TRBV9,ASSPPLGYGSGGTEAF
13,once,TRBJ1-1,TRBV15,ATSRGGFMNTEAF
13,NA,TRBJ2-7,TRBV9,ASSVTSGGAYEQY
12,NA,TRBJ1-2,TRBV7-9,ASSRVGANYGYT
14,few,TRBJ2-2,TRBV5-1,ASTLAGGTNTGELF
13,once,TRBJ1-3,TRBV4-2,ASSQVREKGNTIY
11,NA,TRBJ1-2,TRBV23-1,ASPRDSNYGYT
13,NA,TRBJ1-4,TRBV28,ASSFDAGKTEKLF
16,NA,TRBJ2-1,TRBV28,ASSLTSGRASSYNEQF
14,NA,TRBJ1-2,TRBV4-3,ASSQSSDGTNYGYT
12,NA,TRBJ2-5,TRBV4-2,ASSQGEPQETQY
13,NA,TRBJ1-3,TRBV5-1,ASSPEGNSGNTIY
13,once,TRBJ1-5,TRBV6-5,ASSYSRVTQQPQH
13,NA,TRBJ1-6,TRBV6-5,ASSSGTGVNSPLH
14,NA,TRBJ2-7,TRBV27,ASSRFGDRASYEQY
12,once,TRBJ1-2,TRBV2,ASSGGTLNYGYT
11,NA,TRBJ1-2,TRBV27,ASRGQLNYGYT
9,NA,TRBJ1-1,TRBV6-5,ASEDNTEAF
11,NA,TRBJ1-3,TRBV5-1,ASSDGTGNTIY
12,NA,TRBJ1-2,TRBV24-1,ATSDRTRREGYT
10,NA,TRBJ1-1,TRBV20-1,SASSFNTEAF
13,NA,TRBJ1-2,TRBV27,ASSFDGQGLYGYT
12,NA,TRBJ1-1,TRBV14,ASSPSQGRNEAF